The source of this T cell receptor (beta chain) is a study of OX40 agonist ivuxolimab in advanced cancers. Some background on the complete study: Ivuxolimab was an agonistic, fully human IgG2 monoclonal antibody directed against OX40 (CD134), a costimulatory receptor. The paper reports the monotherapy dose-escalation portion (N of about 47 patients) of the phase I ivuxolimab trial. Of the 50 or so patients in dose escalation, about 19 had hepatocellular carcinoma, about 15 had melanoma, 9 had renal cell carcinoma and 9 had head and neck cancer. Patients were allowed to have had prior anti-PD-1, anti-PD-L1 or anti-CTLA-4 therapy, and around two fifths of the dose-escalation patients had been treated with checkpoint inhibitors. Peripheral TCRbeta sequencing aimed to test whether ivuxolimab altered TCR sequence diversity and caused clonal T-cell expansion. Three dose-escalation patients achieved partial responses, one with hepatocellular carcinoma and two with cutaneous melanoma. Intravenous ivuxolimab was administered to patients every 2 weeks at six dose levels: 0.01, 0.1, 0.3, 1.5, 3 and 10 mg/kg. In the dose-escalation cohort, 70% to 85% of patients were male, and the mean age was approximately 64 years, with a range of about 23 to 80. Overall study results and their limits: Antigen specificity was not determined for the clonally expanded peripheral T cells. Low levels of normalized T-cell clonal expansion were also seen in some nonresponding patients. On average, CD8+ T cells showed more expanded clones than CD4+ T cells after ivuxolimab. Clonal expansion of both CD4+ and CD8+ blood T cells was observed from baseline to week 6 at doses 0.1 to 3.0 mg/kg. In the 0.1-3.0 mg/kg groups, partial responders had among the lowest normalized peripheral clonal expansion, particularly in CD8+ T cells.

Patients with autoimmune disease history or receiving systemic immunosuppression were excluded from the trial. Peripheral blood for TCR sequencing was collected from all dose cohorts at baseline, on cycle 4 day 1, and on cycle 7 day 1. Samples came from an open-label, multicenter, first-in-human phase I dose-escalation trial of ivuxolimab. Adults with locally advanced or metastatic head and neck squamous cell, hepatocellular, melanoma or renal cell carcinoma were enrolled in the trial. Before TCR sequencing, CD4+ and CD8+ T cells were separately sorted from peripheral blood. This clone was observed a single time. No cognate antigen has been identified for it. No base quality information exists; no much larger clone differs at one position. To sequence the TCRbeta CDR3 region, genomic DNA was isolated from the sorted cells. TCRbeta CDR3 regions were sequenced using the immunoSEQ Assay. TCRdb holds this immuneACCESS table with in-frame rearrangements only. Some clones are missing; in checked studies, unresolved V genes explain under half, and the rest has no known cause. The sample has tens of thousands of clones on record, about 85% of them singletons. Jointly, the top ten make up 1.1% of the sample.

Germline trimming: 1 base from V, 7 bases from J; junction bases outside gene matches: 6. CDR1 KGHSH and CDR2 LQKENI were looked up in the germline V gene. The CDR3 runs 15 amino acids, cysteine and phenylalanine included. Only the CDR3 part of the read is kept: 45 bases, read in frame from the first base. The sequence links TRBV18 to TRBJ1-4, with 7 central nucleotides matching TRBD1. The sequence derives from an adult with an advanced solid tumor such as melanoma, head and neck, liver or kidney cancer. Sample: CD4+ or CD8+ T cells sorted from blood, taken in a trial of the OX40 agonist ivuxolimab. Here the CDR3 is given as CASSPLGGQSEKLFF. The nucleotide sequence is TGTGCCAGCTCACCACTGGGGGGACAGTCTGAAAAACTGTTTTTT.